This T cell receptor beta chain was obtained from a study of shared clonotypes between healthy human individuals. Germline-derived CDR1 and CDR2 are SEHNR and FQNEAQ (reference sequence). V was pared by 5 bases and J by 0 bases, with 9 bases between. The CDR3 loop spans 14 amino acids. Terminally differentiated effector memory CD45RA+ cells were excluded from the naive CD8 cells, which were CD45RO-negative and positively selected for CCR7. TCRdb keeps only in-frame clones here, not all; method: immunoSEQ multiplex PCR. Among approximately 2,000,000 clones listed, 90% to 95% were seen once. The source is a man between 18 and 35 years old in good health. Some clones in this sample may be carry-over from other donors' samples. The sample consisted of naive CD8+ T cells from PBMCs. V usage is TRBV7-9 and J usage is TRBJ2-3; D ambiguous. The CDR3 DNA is TGTGCCAGCAGCGACACTCGTAGCACAGATACGCAGTATTTT. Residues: CASSDTRSTDTQYF.